These T cell receptor beta chains were read from a single sample in a study of PD-1 blockade in classical Hodgkin lymphoma. Using immunoSEQ multiplex PCR, the repertoire was profiled, and TCRdb retains in-frame clones only, with some absent. The data contain fewer than 20,000 clones, approximately 80% of them singletons. The material was CD4+ T cells from blood, obtained before the fourth cycle of nivolumab. The receptors originated from a human donor with classical Hodgkin lymphoma. CDR3s include the opening cysteine and the closing phenylalanine or tryptophan. The order of the fields is V gene, D gene, J gene, clone size, CDR3 protein, CDR3 DNA. D genes are given only for firm matches. The size of a clone is reported for some rows only, either as once, few or many, or as a class for expanded clones.

V gene: TRBV5-1
D gene: .
J gene: TRBJ2-2
clone size: once
CDR3 protein: CASNRDGTGELFF
CDR3 DNA: TGCGCCAGCAACAGGGACGGCACCGGGGAGCTGTTTTTT

V gene: TRBV19
D gene: .
J gene: TRBJ2-2
clone size: .
CDR3 protein: CASSNYWDILNTGELFF
CDR3 DNA: TGTGCCAGTAGTAATTATTGGGACATACTTAACACCGGGGAGCTGTTTTTT

V gene: TRBV10-2
D gene: .
J gene: TRBJ1-5
clone size: once
CDR3 protein: CASRDGSNQPQHF
CDR3 DNA: TGCGCCAGCAGGGACGGGAGCAATCAGCCCCAGCATTTT

V gene: TRBV23-1
D gene: .
J gene: TRBJ2-7
clone size: few
CDR3 protein: CASSLPLGTFRQQYF
CDR3 DNA: TGCGCCAGCAGTCTCCCATTGGGGACATTTCGACAGCAGTACTTC

V gene: TRBV19
D gene: .
J gene: TRBJ2-1
clone size: .
CDR3 protein: CASSIDLREQFF
CDR3 DNA: TGTGCCAGTAGTATAGATCTAAGGGAGCAGTTCTTC

V gene: TRBV7-9
D gene: .
J gene: TRBJ1-4
clone size: .
CDR3 protein: CASSSGTTQTNEKLFF
CDR3 DNA: TGTGCCAGCAGCTCCGGGACGACCCAAACTAATGAAAAACTGTTTTTT

V gene: TRBV10-3
D gene: TRBD2
J gene: TRBJ2-7
clone size: few
CDR3 protein: CAISRVGTSGSGSQQYF
CDR3 DNA: TGTGCCATCAGTAGAGTTGGAACTAGCGGGAGCGGTAGCCAGCAGTACTTC

V gene: TRBV7-8
D gene: TRBD1
J gene: TRBJ1-1
clone size: .
CDR3 protein: CASSLGDRGTEAFF
CDR3 DNA: TGTGCCAGCAGCTTAGGGGACAGGGGCACTGAAGCTTTCTTT

V gene: TRBV28
D gene: .
J gene: TRBJ2-4
clone size: .
CDR3 protein: CASSPPGGSKNIQYF
CDR3 DNA: TGTGCCAGCAGTCCCCCGGGGGGCTCCAAAAACATTCAGTACTTC

V gene: TRBV15
D gene: .
J gene: TRBJ2-7
clone size: .
CDR3 protein: CATSREVEQLPYEQYF
CDR3 DNA: TGTGCCACCAGCAGAGAAGTCGAACAGCTCCCCTACGAGCAGTACTTC

V gene: TRBV9
D gene: TRBD2
J gene: TRBJ2-3
clone size: .
CDR3 protein: CASGRDLFVGDTQYF
CDR3 DNA: TGTGCCAGCGGGAGGGACCTTTTCGTCGGGGATACGCAGTATTTT

V gene: TRBV7-9
D gene: .
J gene: TRBJ2-3
clone size: .
CDR3 protein: CASSFRDSGWDTQYF
CDR3 DNA: TGTGCCAGCAGCTTCCGGGACTCCGGGTGGGATACGCAGTATTTT

V gene: TRBV6-1
D gene: .
J gene: TRBJ2-7
clone size: .
CDR3 protein: CASTLHGGEGSEQYF
CDR3 DNA: TGTGCCAGCACCCTTCATGGGGGCGAAGGGAGTGAGCAGTACTTC

V gene: TRBV2
D gene: .
J gene: TRBJ2-7
clone size: .
CDR3 protein: CAGGRGRSYEQYF
CDR3 DNA: TGTGCCGGCGGGCGGGGGCGTTCCTACGAGCAGTACTTC

V gene: TRBV6-1
D gene: TRBD2
J gene: TRBJ2-1
clone size: .
CDR3 protein: CASSGLGLAGVWEQFF
CDR3 DNA: TGTGCCAGCAGTGGTCTGGGACTAGCGGGAGTTTGGGAGCAGTTCTTC

V gene: TRBV20-1
D gene: .
J gene: TRBJ1-1
clone size: .
CDR3 protein: CSARRNTEAFF
CDR3 DNA: TGCAGTGCTAGGCGGAACACTGAAGCTTTCTTT

V gene: TRBV30
D gene: .
J gene: TRBJ2-7
clone size: .
CDR3 protein: CAWSSGFVYEQYF
CDR3 DNA: TGTGCCTGGAGCTCCGGGTTTGTGTACGAGCAGTACTTC

V gene: TRBV14
D gene: TRBD2
J gene: TRBJ2-1
clone size: large
CDR3 protein: CASSASGRVKQFF
CDR3 DNA: TGTGCCAGCAGCGCTAGCGGGAGGGTGAAGCAGTTCTTC

V gene: TRBV18
D gene: .
J gene: TRBJ1-5
clone size: once
CDR3 protein: CASSRTENSNQPQHF
CDR3 DNA: TGTGCCAGCTCCCGGACCGAGAACAGCAATCAGCCCCAGCATTTT

V gene: TRBV6-1
D gene: TRBD2
J gene: TRBJ2-7
clone size: .
CDR3 protein: CASSEFLAGDYEQYF
CDR3 DNA: TGTGCCAGCAGTGAATTTCTAGCGGGGGACTACGAGCAGTACTTC

V gene: TRBV11-1
D gene: TRBD1
J gene: TRBJ2-7
clone size: .
CDR3 protein: CASSLGQGALGEQYF
CDR3 DNA: TGTGCCAGCAGCTTAGGACAGGGGGCGTTGGGCGAGCAGTACTTC

V gene: TRBV5-4
D gene: .
J gene: TRBJ2-1
clone size: .
CDR3 protein: CASSLDLSSYNEQFF
CDR3 DNA: TGTGCCAGCAGCTTGGACCTCAGCTCCTACAATGAGCAGTTCTTC

V gene: TRBV5-1
D gene: .
J gene: TRBJ2-3
clone size: .
CDR3 protein: CASSPFNREGGVDTQYF
CDR3 DNA: TGCGCCAGCAGTCCCTTTAATCGTGAAGGAGGGGTGGATACGCAGTATTTT

V gene: TRBV5-1
D gene: .
J gene: TRBJ2-3
clone size: .
CDR3 protein: CASSRGGDTQYF
CDR3 DNA: TGCGCCAGCAGCAGGGGGGGAGATACGCAGTATTTT

V gene: TRBV6-1
D gene: TRBD1
J gene: TRBJ1-1
clone size: few
CDR3 protein: CASSDPDRVAAFF
CDR3 DNA: TGTGCCAGCAGTGATCCGGACAGGGTCGCAGCTTTCTTT

V gene: TRBV2
D gene: .
J gene: TRBJ2-1
clone size: .
CDR3 protein: CASRGYNEQFF
CDR3 DNA: TGTGCCAGCAGAGGTTACAATGAGCAGTTCTTC

V gene: TRBV6-1
D gene: .
J gene: TRBJ2-7
clone size: few
CDR3 protein: CASRAFKDSYEQYF
CDR3 DNA: TGTGCCAGCAGAGCTTTCAAGGACTCCTACGAGCAGTACTTC

V gene: TRBV28
D gene: .
J gene: TRBJ2-7
clone size: once
CDR3 protein: CASSPPPLYEQYF
CDR3 DNA: TGTGCCAGCAGTCCCCCCCCTTTATACGAGCAGTACTTC

V gene: TRBV7-9
D gene: .
J gene: TRBJ2-5
clone size: .
CDR3 protein: CASRLGGIQETQYF
CDR3 DNA: TGTGCCAGCAGATTAGGAGGGATCCAAGAGACCCAGTACTTC

V gene: TRBV11-2
D gene: TRBD2
J gene: TRBJ2-3
clone size: .
CDR3 protein: CASSLVGISGRAGADTQYF
CDR3 DNA: TGTGCCAGCAGCTTAGTTGGGATTAGCGGGAGGGCCGGAGCAGATACGCAGTATTTT

V gene: TRBV5-6
D gene: TRBD1
J gene: TRBJ1-1
clone size: .
CDR3 protein: CASSFLTGEWPEAFF
CDR3 DNA: TGTGCCAGCAGTTTTCTGACAGGGGAATGGCCTGAAGCTTTCTTT

V gene: TRBV2
D gene: .
J gene: TRBJ2-1
clone size: .
CDR3 protein: CASTTEGRRQFF
CDR3 DNA: TGTGCCAGCACCACGGAGGGGCGGAGGCAGTTCTTC

V gene: TRBV6-1
D gene: TRBD2
J gene: TRBJ2-7
clone size: few
CDR3 protein: CASSVTAGGHDEQYF
CDR3 DNA: TGTGCCAGCAGTGTGACGGCGGGAGGGCATGACGAGCAGTACTTC

V gene: TRBV7-6
D gene: .
J gene: TRBJ2-3
clone size: .
CDR3 protein: CASSLAVENTQYF
CDR3 DNA: TGTGCCAGCAGCTTAGCGGTTGAAAATACGCAGTATTTT

V gene: TRBV5-6
D gene: TRBD2
J gene: TRBJ2-7
clone size: .
CDR3 protein: CASSLLASGSYEQYF
CDR3 DNA: TGTGCCAGCAGCTTGCTGGCTAGCGGGAGTTACGAGCAGTACTTC

V gene: TRBV27
D gene: TRBD1
J gene: TRBJ2-7
clone size: few
CDR3 protein: CASSSDRGHEQYF
CDR3 DNA: TGTGCCAGCAGTTCCGACAGGGGACACGAGCAGTACTTC

V gene: TRBV28
D gene: TRBD2
J gene: TRBJ2-1
clone size: .
CDR3 protein: CASSSGLADYNEQFF
CDR3 DNA: TGTGCCAGCAGTAGTGGACTAGCGGATTACAATGAGCAGTTCTTC

V gene: TRBV5-6
D gene: .
J gene: TRBJ1-1
clone size: once
CDR3 protein: CASSLVSGGNTEAFF
CDR3 DNA: TGTGCCAGCAGCTTGGTTTCGGGGGGAAACACTGAAGCTTTCTTT

V gene: TRBV5-4
D gene: .
J gene: TRBJ2-1
clone size: .
CDR3 protein: CASSDPTSTIDPYNEQFF
CDR3 DNA: TGTGCCAGCAGCGACCCGACTAGTACCATTGACCCCTACAATGAGCAGTTCTTC

V gene: TRBV10-3
D gene: .
J gene: TRBJ2-5
clone size: .
CDR3 protein: CAIRATGETQYF
CDR3 DNA: TGTGCCATCAGGGCCACGGGTGAGACCCAGTACTTC

V gene: TRBV7-9
D gene: TRBD1
J gene: TRBJ2-3
clone size: .
CDR3 protein: CASSAAGGPVTDTQYF
CDR3 DNA: TGTGCCAGCAGCGCAGCAGGGGGACCTGTCACAGATACGCAGTATTTT

V gene: TRBV2
D gene: TRBD2
J gene: TRBJ2-3
clone size: .
CDR3 protein: CASSVVPGRGTDTQYF
CDR3 DNA: TGTGCCAGCAGTGTGGTCCCTGGGAGGGGCACAGATACGCAGTATTTT

V gene: TRBV27
D gene: .
J gene: TRBJ2-1
clone size: once
CDR3 protein: CASSTKENEQFF
CDR3 DNA: TGTGCCAGCAGCACCAAGGAGAATGAGCAGTTCTTC

V gene: TRBV5-5
D gene: TRBD1
J gene: TRBJ1-2
clone size: .
CDR3 protein: CASSPRDRVRDGYTF
CDR3 DNA: TGTGCCAGCAGCCCCCGGGACAGGGTCCGCGATGGCTACACCTTC

V gene: TRBV7-9
D gene: TRBD1
J gene: TRBJ2-5
clone size: .
CDR3 protein: CASSVRQGARKTQYF
CDR3 DNA: TGTGCCAGCAGCGTTCGCCAGGGGGCGCGTAAGACCCAGTACTTC

V gene: TRBV27
D gene: .
J gene: TRBJ2-5
clone size: few
CDR3 protein: CASSLSGFETQYF
CDR3 DNA: TGTGCCAGCAGTTTATCAGGCTTTGAGACCCAGTACTTC

V gene: TRBV5-1
D gene: .
J gene: TRBJ2-7
clone size: .
CDR3 protein: CASSLVATAHEQYF
CDR3 DNA: TGCGCCAGCAGCTTGGTGGCAACCGCCCACGAGCAGTACTTC